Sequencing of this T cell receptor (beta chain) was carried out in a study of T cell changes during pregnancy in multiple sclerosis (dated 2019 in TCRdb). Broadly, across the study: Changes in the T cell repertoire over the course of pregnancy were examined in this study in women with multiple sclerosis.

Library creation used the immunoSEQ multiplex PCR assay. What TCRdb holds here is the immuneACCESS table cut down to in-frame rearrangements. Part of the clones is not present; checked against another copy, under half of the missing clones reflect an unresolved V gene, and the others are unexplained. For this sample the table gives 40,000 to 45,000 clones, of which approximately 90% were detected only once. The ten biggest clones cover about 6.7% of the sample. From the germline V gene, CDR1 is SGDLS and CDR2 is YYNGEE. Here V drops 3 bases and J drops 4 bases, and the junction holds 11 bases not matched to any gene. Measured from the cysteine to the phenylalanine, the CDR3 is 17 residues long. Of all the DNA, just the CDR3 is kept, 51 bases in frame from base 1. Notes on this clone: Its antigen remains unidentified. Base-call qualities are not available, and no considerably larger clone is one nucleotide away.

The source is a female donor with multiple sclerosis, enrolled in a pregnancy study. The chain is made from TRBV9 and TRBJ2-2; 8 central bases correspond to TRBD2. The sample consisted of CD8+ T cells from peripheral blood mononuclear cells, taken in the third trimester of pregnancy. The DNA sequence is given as TGTGCCAGCAGCGCAGAGATAAGCGGGAGTACCACCGGGGAGCTGTTTTTT. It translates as CASSAEISGSTTGELFF.